What follows describes a single TCR beta chain. Its antigen is not identified. Time point described: new active TB diagnosis, blood taken before or within 7 days of starting treatment. Positive smear microscopy and/or M. tuberculosis culture confirmed active disease. The data are from a study of T cells in tuberculosis. Across the whole study: Blood was taken before or within 7 days of anti-tuberculosis therapy.

CDR3 size: 13 residues. Per germline, CDR1 SGHAT and CDR2 FQNNGV. The germline V and J ends were trimmed by 4 bases and 1 base, with 8 bases remaining between them. Generated by immunoSEQ multiplex PCR, the TCRdb table keeps only in-frame clones and is missing some. Of approximately 31,000 clones listed, roughly 82% are singletons. Overall study results and limits: Smaller distances to GMM-specific TCRs suggested their expansion in active tuberculosis. Smaller alpha distances in active tuberculosis partly reflected shorter CDR3-alpha lengths.

This TCR was recovered from an adult with tuberculosis. The chain links TRBV11-2 to TRBJ2-7, with D tentatively TRBD1 (5 bases). Material: PBMCs, obtained at tuberculosis diagnosis. The CDR3 region is CASSYRSSYEQYF. The CDR3, as DNA: TGTGCCAGCAGCTACAGGAGTTCCTACGAGCAGTACTTC.